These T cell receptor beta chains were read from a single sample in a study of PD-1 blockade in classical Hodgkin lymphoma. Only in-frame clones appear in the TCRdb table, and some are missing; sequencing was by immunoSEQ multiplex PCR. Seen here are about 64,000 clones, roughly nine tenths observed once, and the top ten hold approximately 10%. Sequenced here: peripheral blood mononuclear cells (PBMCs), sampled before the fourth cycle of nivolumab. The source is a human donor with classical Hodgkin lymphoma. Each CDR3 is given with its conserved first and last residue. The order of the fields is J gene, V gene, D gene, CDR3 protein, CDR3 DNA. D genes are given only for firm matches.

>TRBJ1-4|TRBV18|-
CASSPGQPTNPTNEKLFF
TGTGCCAGCTCACCGGGACAACCGACTAACCCAACTAATGAAAAACTGTTTTTT
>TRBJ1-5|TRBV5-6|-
CASSMGSGQPQHF
TGTGCCAGCAGCATGGGAAGCGGTCAGCCCCAGCATTTT
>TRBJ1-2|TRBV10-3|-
CAISEFWGGNSRGGYTF
TGTGCCATCAGTGAGTTCTGGGGCGGCAACTCACGAGGTGGCTACACCTTC
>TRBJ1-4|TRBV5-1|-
CASSFAGEKLFF
TGCGCCAGCAGCTTCGCGGGTGAAAAACTGTTTTTT
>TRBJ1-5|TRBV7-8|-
CASSITRAGNQPQHF
TGTGCCAGCAGCATCACACGGGCGGGCAATCAGCCCCAGCATTTT
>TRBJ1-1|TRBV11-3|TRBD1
CASSLGTENTEAFF
TGTGCCAGCAGCCTAGGGACAGAGAACACTGAAGCTTTCTTT
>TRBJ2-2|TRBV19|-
CASSIGTTNTGELFF
TGTGCCAGTAGTATCGGGACAACGAACACCGGGGAGCTGTTTTTT
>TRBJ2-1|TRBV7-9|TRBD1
CASSLTGPDYNEQFF
TGTGCCAGCAGCCTGACAGGGCCAGATTACAATGAGCAGTTCTTC
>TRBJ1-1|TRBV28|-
CASSFRMNTEAFF
TGTGCCAGCAGTTTTCGGATGAACACTGAAGCTTTCTTT
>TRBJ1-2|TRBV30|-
CAWIKGPVEDGYTF
TGTGCCTGGATAAAGGGGCCAGTGGAAGACGGCTACACCTTC
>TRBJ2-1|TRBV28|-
CASSSGQNNEQFF
TGTGCCAGCAGTTCAGGACAGAACAATGAGCAGTTCTTC